This T cell receptor (beta chain) stems from a study of T cells in localized non-small cell lung cancer. The method was immunoSEQ multiplex PCR; TCRdb's version includes in-frame clones alone and lacks a portion of them. The sample has roughly 21,000 clones, 70% to 85% seen once. CDR1 is SGHDT and CDR2 is YYEEEE in the germline V gene. V shed 0 bases and J shed 7 bases, with 7 bases lying between them. CDR3 length equals 13 residues. Study conclusions and caveats: A higher density of T cells in blood coincided with extended overall survival. The highest T cell clonality was in uninvolved adjacent lung, above tumor.

As to this clone: Its specificity is unknown.

The specimen was peripheral blood, collected before any cancer treatment. The TCR comes from a man aged 40 to 69 with stage I lung adenocarcinoma. V is TRBV5-6 and J is TRBJ1-4, with D possibly TRBD1 on 6 matching bases. This CDR3 reads CASSLDRVEKLFF. Here the CDR3 DNA reads TGTGCCAGCAGCTTGGACAGGGTTGAAAAACTGTTTTTT.